The TCR beta chain under discussion was sequenced for a study of beta chain features in type 1 diabetes. Study results and limitations: People with Type 1 diabetes carried modestly yet significantly shorter TCRB CDR3s in all four CD4+ subsets.

With 5 bases removed from V and 0 bases from J, the gap between germline ends came to 11 bases. This CDR3 contains 15 residues. Germline CDR1 and CDR2: SEHNR and FQNEAQ (reference sequence). Of the isolated RNA, all was reverse transcribed, and so the sequenced material was expressed TCRB transcripts. The repertoire was sequenced with immunoSEQ multiplex PCR; TCRdb's copy has only in-frame clones and lacks some. Here the sample spans a few hundred thousand clones, approximately 12% being singletons. A note on this clone: Its antigen is not known. The sample contains more than one DNA sequence encoding this CDR3.

Sequenced input: naive CD4+ T cells from blood. This chain connects TRBV7-9 to TRBJ2-1, with D possibly TRBD1 on 6 matching bases. The sequence was collected from a woman under 30 with type 1 diabetes. The CDR3 reads CASSPRGSSYNEQFF. Here the CDR3 DNA reads TGTGCCAGCAGCCCTAGGGGGAGCTCCTACAATGAGCAGTTCTTC. Looking up the rest from reference TRBV7-9 and TRBJ2-1 gives the full variable domain: DTGVSQNPRHKITKRGQNVTFRCDPISEHNRLYWYRQTLGQGPEFLTYFQNEAQLEKSRLLSDRFSAERPKGSFSTLEIQRTEQGDSAMYLCASSPRGSSYNEQFFGPGTRLTVL.